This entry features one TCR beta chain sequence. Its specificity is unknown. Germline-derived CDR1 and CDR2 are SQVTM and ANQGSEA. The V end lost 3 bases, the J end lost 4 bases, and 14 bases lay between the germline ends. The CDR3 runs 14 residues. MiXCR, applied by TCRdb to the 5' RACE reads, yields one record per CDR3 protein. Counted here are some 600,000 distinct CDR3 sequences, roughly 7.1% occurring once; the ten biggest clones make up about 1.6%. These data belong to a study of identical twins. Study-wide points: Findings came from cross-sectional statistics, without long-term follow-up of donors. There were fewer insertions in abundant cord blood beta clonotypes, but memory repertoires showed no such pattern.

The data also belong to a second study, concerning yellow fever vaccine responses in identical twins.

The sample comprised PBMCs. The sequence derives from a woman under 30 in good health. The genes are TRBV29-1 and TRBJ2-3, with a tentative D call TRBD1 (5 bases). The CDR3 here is CSVEGQFQADTQYF. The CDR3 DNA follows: TGCAGCGTTGAGGGGCAGTTTCAGGCAGATACGCAGTATTTT.